This TCR beta chain came from a study of regulatory T cells in long-lasting Graves disease. V was clipped by 0 bases and J by 3 bases, with 10 bases between them. Germline values: CDR1 SGHRS, CDR2 YFSETQ. The length of the CDR3 is 14 residues. Building of the TCR beta libraries involved iRepertoire HTBI primers and Arm-PCR of CDR3 regions. TCRdb re-called the multiplex PCR reads through MiXCR, storing one row per CDR3 protein. The sample includes hundreds of thousands of distinct CDR3 sequences, roughly a sixth of them seen just once. Documented time point: newly diagnosed GD, antithyroid drugs for less than 3 months. RNA extracted from PBMCs served as the sequencing template. This clonotype was counted only a few times. The sample also formed part of further work on T cells in Graves' hyperthyroidism and ophthalmopathy.

Sequenced material: peripheral blood mononuclear cells (PBMCs), taken at new diagnosis, from a patient treated with antithyroid drugs. The receptor was derived from a man in his forties with Graves disease. The rearrangement uses TRBV5-1 and TRBJ2-7, with D tentatively TRBD1 (6 bases). CDR3 in amino acids: CASSLGQGFYEQYF. In DNA form, the CDR3 reads TGCGCCAGCAGCTTGGGGCAGGGGTTCTACGAGCAGTACTTC.